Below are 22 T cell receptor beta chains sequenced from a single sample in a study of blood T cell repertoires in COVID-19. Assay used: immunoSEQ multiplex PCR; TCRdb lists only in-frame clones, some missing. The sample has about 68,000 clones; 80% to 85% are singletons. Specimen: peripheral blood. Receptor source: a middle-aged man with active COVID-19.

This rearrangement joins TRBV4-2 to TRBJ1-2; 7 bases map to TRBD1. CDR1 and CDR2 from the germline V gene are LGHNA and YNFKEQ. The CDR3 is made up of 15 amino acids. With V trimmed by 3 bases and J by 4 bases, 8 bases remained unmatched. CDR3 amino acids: CASSHVRDSVYGYTF. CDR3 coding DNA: TGTGCCAGCAGCCATGTGCGGGACAGCGTCTATGGCTACACCTTC.

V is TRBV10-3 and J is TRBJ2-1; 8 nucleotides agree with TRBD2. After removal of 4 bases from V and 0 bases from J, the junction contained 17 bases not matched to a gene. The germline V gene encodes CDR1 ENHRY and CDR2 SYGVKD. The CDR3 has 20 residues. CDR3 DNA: TGTGCCATCAGTGGGTTCCCCCGCACGACTAGCGCGAACTCCTACAATGAGCAGTTCTTC. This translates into CAISGFPRTTSANSYNEQFF.

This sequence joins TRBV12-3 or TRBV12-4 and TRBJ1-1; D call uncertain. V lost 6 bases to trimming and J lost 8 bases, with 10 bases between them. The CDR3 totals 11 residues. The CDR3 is CASRLGREAFF. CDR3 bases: TGTGCCAGCAGGCTGGGCAGGGAAGCTTTCTTT.

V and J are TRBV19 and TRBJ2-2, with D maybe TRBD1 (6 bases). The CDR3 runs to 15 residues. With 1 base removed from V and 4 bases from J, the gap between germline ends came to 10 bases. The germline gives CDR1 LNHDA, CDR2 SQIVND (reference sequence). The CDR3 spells CASSIAGQFTGELFF. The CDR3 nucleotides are TGTGCCAGTAGTATAGCCGGACAGTTCACCGGGGAGCTGTTTTTT.

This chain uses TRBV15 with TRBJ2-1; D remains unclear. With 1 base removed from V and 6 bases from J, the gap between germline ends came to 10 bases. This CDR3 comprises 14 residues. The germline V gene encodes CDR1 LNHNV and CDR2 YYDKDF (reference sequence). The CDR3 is CATSRVNPGNEQFF. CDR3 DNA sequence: TGTGCCACCAGCAGAGTGAATCCGGGCAATGAGCAGTTCTTC.

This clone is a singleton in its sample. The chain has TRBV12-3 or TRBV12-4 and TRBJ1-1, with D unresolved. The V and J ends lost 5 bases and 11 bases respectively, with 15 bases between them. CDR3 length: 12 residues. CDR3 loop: CASSLSVLGAFF. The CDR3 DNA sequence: TGTGCCAGCAGTCTCTCCGTACTGGGCGCTTTCTTT.

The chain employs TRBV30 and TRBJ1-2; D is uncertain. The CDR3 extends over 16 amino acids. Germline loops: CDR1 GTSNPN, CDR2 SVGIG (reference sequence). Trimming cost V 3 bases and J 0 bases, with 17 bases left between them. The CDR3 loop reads CAWSLAGRSANYGYTF. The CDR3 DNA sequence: TGTGCCTGGAGCCTCGCCGGGAGATCAGCTAACTATGGCTACACCTTC.

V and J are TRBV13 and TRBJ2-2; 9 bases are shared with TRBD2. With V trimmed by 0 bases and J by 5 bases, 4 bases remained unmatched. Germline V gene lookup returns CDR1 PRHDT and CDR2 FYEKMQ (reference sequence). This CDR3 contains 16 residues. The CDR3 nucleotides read TGTGCCAGCAGCTTAGGCCGGAGCGGGAGGACCGGGGAGCTGTTTTTT. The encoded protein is CASSLGRSGRTGELFF. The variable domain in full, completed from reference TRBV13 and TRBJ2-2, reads AAGVIQSPRHLIKEKRETATLKCYPIPRHDTVYWYQQGPGQDPQFLISFYEKMQSDKGSIPDRFSAQQFSDYHSELNMSSLELGDSALYFCASSLGRSGRTGELFFGEGSRLTVL.

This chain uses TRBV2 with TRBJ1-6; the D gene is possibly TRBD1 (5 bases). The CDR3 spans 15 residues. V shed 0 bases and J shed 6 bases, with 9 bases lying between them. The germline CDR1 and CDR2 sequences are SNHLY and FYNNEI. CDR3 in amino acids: CASSEAGGGNSPLHF. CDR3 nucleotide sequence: TGTGCCAGCAGTGAAGCGGGGGGGGGTAATTCACCCCTCCACTTT.

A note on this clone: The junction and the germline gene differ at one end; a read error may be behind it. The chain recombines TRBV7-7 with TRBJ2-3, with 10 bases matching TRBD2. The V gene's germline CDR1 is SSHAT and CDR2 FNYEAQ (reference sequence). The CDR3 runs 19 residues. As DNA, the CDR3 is TGTGCTAGCAGCTTAGCGCCAATCCTCCTAGCGGGAGTCAAAGATACGCAGTATTTT. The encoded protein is CASSLAPILLAGVKDTQYF.

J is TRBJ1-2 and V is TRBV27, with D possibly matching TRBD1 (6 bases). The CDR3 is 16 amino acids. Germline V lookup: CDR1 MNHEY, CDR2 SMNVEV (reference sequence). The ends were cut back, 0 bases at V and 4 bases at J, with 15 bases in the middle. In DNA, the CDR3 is TGTGCCAGCAGTTTATCGACGCGGTTACAGGGCTATGGCTACACCTTC. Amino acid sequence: CASSLSTRLQGYGYTF.

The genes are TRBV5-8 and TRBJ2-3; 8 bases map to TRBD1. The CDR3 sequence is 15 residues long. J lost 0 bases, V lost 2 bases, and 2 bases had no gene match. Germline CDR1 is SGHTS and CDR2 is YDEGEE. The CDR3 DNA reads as TGTGCCAGCAGCTTCCAGGGGGCTAGCACAGATACGCAGTATTTT. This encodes CASSFQGASTDTQYF.

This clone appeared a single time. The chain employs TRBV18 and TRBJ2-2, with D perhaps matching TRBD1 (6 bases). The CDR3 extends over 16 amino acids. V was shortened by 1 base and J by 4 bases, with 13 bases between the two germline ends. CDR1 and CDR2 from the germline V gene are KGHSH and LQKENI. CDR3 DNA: TGTGCCAGCTCACCACAGGCAGGGGTGACCACCGGGGAGCTGTTTTTT. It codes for CASSPQAGVTTGELFF.

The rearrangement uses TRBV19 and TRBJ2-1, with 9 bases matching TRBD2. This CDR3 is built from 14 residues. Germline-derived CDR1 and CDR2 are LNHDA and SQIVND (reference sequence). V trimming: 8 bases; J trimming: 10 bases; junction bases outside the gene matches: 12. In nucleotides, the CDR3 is TGTGCCAGTTCTAGGATAGCGGGAGTCCGGGAGCAGTTCTTC. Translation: CASSRIAGVREQFF.

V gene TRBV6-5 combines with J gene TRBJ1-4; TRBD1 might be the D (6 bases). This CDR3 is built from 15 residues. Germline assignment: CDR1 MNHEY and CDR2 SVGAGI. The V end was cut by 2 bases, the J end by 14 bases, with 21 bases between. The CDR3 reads CASSYGRSGQSGLFF. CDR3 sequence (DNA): TGTGCCAGCAGTTACGGGCGATCAGGACAGTCAGGGCTGTTTTTT.

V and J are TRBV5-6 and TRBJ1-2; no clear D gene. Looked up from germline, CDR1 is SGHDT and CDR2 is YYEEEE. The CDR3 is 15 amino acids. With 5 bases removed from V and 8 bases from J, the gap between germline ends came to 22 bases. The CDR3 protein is CASRATLEELSGYTF. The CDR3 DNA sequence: TGTGCCAGCAGGGCTACCCTGGAGGAGCTAAGCGGCTACACCTTC.

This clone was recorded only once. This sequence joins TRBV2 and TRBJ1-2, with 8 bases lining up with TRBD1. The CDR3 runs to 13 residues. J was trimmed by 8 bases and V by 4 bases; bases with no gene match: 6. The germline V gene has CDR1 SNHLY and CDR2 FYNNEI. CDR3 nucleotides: TGTGCCAGCAGTGCCCAGGGGGCGAGCGGCTACACCTTC. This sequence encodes CASSAQGASGYTF. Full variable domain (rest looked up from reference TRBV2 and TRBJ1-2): EPEVTQTPSHQVTQMGQEVILRCVPISNHLYFYWYRQILGQKVEFLVSFYNNEISEKSEIFDDQFSVERPDGSNFTLKIRSTKLEDSAMYFCASSAQGASGYTFGSGTRLTVV.

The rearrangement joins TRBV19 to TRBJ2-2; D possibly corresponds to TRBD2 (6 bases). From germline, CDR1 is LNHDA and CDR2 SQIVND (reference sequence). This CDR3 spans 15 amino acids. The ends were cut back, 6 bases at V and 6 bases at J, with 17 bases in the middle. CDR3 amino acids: CASRDAGLGAGELFF. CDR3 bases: TGTGCCAGTAGGGATGCGGGATTGGGGGCCGGGGAGCTGTTTTTT.

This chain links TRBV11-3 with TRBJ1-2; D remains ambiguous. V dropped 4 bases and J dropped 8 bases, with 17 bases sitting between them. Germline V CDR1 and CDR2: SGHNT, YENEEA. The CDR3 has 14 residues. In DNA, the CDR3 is TGTGCCAGCAGCTACGGGAGAGCTCCGTGGGGCTACACCTTC. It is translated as CASSYGRAPWGYTF.

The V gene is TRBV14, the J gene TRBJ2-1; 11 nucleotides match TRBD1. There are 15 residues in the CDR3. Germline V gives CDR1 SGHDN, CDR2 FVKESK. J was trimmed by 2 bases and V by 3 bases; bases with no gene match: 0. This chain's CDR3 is CASSQGQGAYNEQFF. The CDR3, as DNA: TGTGCCAGCAGCCAGGGACAGGGGGCCTACAATGAGCAGTTCTTC. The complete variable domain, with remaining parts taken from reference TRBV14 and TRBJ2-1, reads EAGVTQFPSHSVIEKGQTVTLRCDPISGHDNLYWYRRVMGKEIKFLLHFVKESKQDESGMPNNRFLAERTGGTYSTLKVQPAELEDSGVYFCASSQGQGAYNEQFFGPGTRLTVL.

The DNA for the CDR3 is TGTGCCAGCAGCGCAAGCAGGGGGATTGGAAACACCATATATTTT. This sequence encodes CASSASRGIGNTIYF. The chain has TRBV7-6 and TRBJ1-3, with 7 nucleotides matching TRBD1. Germline lookup yields CDR1 SGHVS and CDR2 FNYEAQ. V gave up 5 bases and J gave up 3 bases; unmatched junction bases: 7. The CDR3 runs to 15 residues.

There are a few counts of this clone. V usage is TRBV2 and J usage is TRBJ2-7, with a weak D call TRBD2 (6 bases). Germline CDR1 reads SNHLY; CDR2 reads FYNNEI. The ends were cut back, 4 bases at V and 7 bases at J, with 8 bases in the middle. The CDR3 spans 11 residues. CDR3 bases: TGTGCCAGCAGTGCCCGGGGGGAGCAGTACTTC. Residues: CASSARGEQYF.